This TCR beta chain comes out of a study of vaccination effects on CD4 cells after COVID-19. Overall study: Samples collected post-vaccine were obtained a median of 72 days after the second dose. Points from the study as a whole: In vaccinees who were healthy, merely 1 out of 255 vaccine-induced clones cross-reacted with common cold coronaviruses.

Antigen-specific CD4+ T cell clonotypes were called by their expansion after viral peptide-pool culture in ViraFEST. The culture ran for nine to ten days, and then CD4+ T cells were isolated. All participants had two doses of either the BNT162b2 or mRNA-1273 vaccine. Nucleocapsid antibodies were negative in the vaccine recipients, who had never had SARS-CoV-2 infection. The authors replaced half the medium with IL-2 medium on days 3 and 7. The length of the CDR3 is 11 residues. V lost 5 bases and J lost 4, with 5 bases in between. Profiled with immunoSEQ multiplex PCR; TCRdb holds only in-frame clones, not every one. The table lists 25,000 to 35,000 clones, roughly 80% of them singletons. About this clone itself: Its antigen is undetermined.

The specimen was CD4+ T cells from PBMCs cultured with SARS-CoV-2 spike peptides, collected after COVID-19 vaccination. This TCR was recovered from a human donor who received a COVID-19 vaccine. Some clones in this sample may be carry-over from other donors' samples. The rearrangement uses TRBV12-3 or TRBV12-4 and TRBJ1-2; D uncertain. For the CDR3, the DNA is TGTGCCAGCAGTCCCGGCTATGGCTACACCTTC. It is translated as CASSPGYGYTF.